The 19 T cell receptor beta chains reported below all come from one sample, sequenced in a study of T-cell reconstitution after alpha-beta-depleted transplantation in children. Using unique molecular identifiers, the investigators prepared the TCRbeta library. TCRdb used MiXCR to reprocess the PCR reads, holding one entry per CDR3 protein. The data show 670,000 or so distinct CDR3 sequences, around 13% seen once. Material: PBMCs, obtained before TCRalphabeta/CD19-depleted stem cell transplant. The receptors originated from a girl aged 2 to 10 with congenital amegakaryocytic thrombocytopenia, due to receive a stem cell transplant.

This clonotype was recorded many times. This sequence joins TRBV5-1 and TRBJ2-3, with D tentatively TRBD1 or TRBD2 (5 bases each). There are 16 residues in the CDR3. Germline CDR1 is SGHRS and CDR2 is YFSETQ. Trimming stripped 0 bases from V and 2 bases from J, with 13 bases between. The CDR3 reads CASSLARGPPTDTQYF. Here the CDR3 DNA reads TGCGCCAGCAGCTTGGCGAGGGGCCCACCCACAGATACGCAGTATTTT. The variable domain in full, with the rest retrieved from reference TRBV5-1 and TRBJ2-3, is KAGVTQTPRYLIKTRGQQVTLSCSPISGHRSVSWYQQTPGQGLQFLFEYFSETQRNKGNFPGRFSGRQFSNSRSEMNVSTLELGDSALYLCASSLARGPPTDTQYFGPGTRLTVL.

At least ten counts were recorded for this clonotype. The genes are TRBV12-5 and TRBJ2-1; D gene unclear. The V end lost 0 bases, the J end lost 4 bases, and 13 bases lay between the germline ends. The CDR3 is made up of 16 amino acids. The germline gives CDR1 LGHNT, CDR2 FRNRAP. CDR3 amino acids: CASGLVPPGLYNEQFF. CDR3 nucleotide sequence: TGTGCTAGTGGTTTGGTACCACCCGGCCTATACAATGAGCAGTTCTTC. Using reference TRBV12-5 and TRBJ2-1 for the parts outside the CDR3, the full variable domain is DARVTQTPRHKVTEMGQEVTMRCQPILGHNTVFWYRQTMMQGLELLAYFRNRAPLDDSGMPKDRFSAEMPDATLATLKIQPSEPRDSAVYFCASGLVPPGLYNEQFFGPGTRLTVL.

This chain links TRBV5-1 with TRBJ2-5, with 9 bases fitting TRBD2. The ends lost 0 bases at V and 0 bases at J; junction bases unmatched: 9. Germline V gene sequence: CDR1 SGHRS, CDR2 YFSETQ. The CDR3 sequence is 18 residues long. The CDR3 DNA reads TGCGCCAGCAGCTTGGGCCCCGGGAGCGGGAGGTACCAAGAGACCCAGTACTTC. Translation: CASSLGPGSGRYQETQYF.

This clonotype has ten or more counts. The rearrangement joins TRBV5-1 to TRBJ2-6; D is unclear. Trimming removed 4 bases at V and 5 bases at J, with 16 bases between. The CDR3 sequence is 16 residues long. Germline V gives CDR1 SGHRS, CDR2 YFSETQ. The CDR3 DNA reads TGCGCCAGCAGCGTCGGCGCTTTAACTAGGGCCAACGTCCTGACTTTC. The encoded protein is CASSVGALTRANVLTF. Filled out from reference TRBV5-1 and TRBJ2-6, the complete variable domain reads KAGVTQTPRYLIKTRGQQVTLSCSPISGHRSVSWYQQTPGQGLQFLFEYFSETQRNKGNFPGRFSGRQFSNSRSEMNVSTLELGDSALYLCASSVGALTRANVLTFGAGSRLTVL.

This clonotype was seen repeatedly, ten times or more. V and J are TRBV9 and TRBJ2-1; TRBD2 agrees at 10 bases. The CDR3 spans 14 residues. The V segment lost 0 bases and the J segment 7 bases; nucleotides outside the gene matches: 1. Germline assignment: CDR1 SGDLS and CDR2 YYNGEE. The CDR3 loop is CASSVDSGRNEQFF. The CDR3 nucleotides are TGTGCCAGCAGCGTAGATAGCGGGAGGAATGAGCAGTTCTTC.

Ten or more counts support this clonotype. This chain uses TRBV7-2 with TRBJ2-3, with D possibly matching TRBD2 (5 bases). The germline V gene encodes CDR1 SGHTA and CDR2 FQGNSA. The V gene lost 6 bases and the J gene lost 3 bases, with 16 bases spanning the gap. There are 15 residues in the CDR3. The CDR3 DNA follows: TGTGCCAGCAGGCGCCAAAGCGGAAAGACAGATACGCAGTATTTT. Translation: CASRRQSGKTDTQYF.

There are many counts of this clonotype. The chain carries TRBV7-2 and TRBJ1-5; D not certain. Trimming removed 1 base at V and 6 bases at J, with 10 bases between. This CDR3 spans 14 amino acids. The germline gives CDR1 SGHTA, CDR2 FQGNSA. DNA for the CDR3: TGTGCCAGCAGCTTAGGACCCGCAGTTCAGCCCCAGCATTTT. It specifies CASSLGPAVQPQHF.

As regards this clonotype: A junction end diverges from the germline sequence, so it may reflect a read error. V gene TRBV7-2 combines with J gene TRBJ1-2; D is uncertain. This CDR3 contains 12 residues. Germline V gene sequence: CDR1 SGHTA, CDR2 FQGNSA. As DNA, the CDR3 is TGTGCCAGCAGCCAGAATAACTCTGGCTACACCTTC. This sequence encodes CASSQNNSGYTF.

The sample holds many counts of this clonotype. The rearrangement joins TRBV29-1 to TRBJ2-7; 13 positions agree with TRBD2. V trimming: 5 bases; J trimming: 2 bases; junction bases outside the gene matches: 9. CDR3 length: 16 amino acids. Germline CDR1 and CDR2: SQVTM and ANQGSEA. The CDR3 sequence is CSVLGLAGVAAYEQYF. As DNA, the CDR3 is TGCAGCGTTCTCGGACTAGCGGGAGTGGCAGCCTACGAGCAGTACTTC.

This clonotype occurred many times. The J gene is TRBJ1-5, the V gene TRBV28, with a tentative D call TRBD1 (5 bases). Deletions cut 6 bases from V and 1 base from J, with 22 bases between. The germline gives CDR1 MDHEN, CDR2 SYDVKM. The CDR3 totals 18 residues. CDR3 loop: CASRVEGLSVSSNQPQHF. The CDR3 DNA sequence: TGTGCCAGCAGAGTCGAGGGGCTCTCTGTCTCGAGCAATCAGCCCCAGCATTTT.

In its sample, this clonotype was seen a few times. The chain is built from TRBV20-1 and TRBJ2-7; TRBD2 matches 9 bases. Germline CDR1 reads DFQATT; CDR2 reads SNEGSKA (reference sequence). This CDR3 has 14 amino acids. V lost 3 bases, J lost 2 bases, and 5 bases stayed unmatched. CDR3 sequence reads: CSARVSGGTYEQYF. The CDR3 nucleotides are TGCAGTGCTAGGGTTAGCGGGGGAACCTACGAGCAGTACTTC.

This clonotype was seen repeatedly, ten times or more. V and J are TRBV5-1 and TRBJ2-3; D unresolved. V dropped 4 bases and J dropped 4 bases, with 13 bases sitting between them. The germline V gene encodes CDR1 SGHRS and CDR2 YFSETQ. The CDR3 runs to 14 residues. DNA of the CDR3: TGCGCCAGCAGCAAGGACGTCGGTTCAGATACGCAGTATTTT. Translating gives CASSKDVGSDTQYF.

This clonotype was observed a handful of times. J is TRBJ1-1 and V is TRBV29-1; the D gene is possibly TRBD1 (6 bases). Trimming left V 8 bases short and J 3 bases short, with 19 bases between. Germline V lookup: CDR1 SQVTM, CDR2 ANQGSEA. This CDR3 spans 14 amino acids. The CDR3 region has the DNA TGCAGCACAGGGAGTTTTACAGGGTACACTGAAGCTTTCTTT. Amino acid sequence: CSTGSFTGYTEAFF.

This clonotype appeared many times. The genes are TRBV20-1 and TRBJ1-3; the D is unclear. CDR1 and CDR2 from the germline V gene are DFQATT and SNEGSKA (reference sequence). V lost 0 bases, J lost 0 bases, and 6 bases lay in between. This CDR3 spans 14 amino acids. The CDR3 DNA reads as TGCAGTGCTAGAGATCGCCTCTCTGGAAACACCATATATTTT. Its translation is CSARDRLSGNTIYF.

V gene TRBV27 combines with J gene TRBJ1-2; D gene ambiguous. Deletions cut 5 bases from V and 4 bases from J, with 11 bases between. Germline V lookup: CDR1 MNHEY, CDR2 SMNVEV (reference sequence). This CDR3 has 13 amino acids. The CDR3 coding sequence is TGTGCCAGCAGTCCCTCCCGGACCTATGGCTACACCTTC. This gives the protein CASSPSRTYGYTF.

In its sample, this clonotype was seen a few times. J is TRBJ1-2 and V is TRBV7-8; tentative D call: TRBD1 (5 bases). This CDR3 spans 16 amino acids. Germline-derived CDR1 and CDR2 are SGHVS and FQNEAQ. The V gene lost 2 bases and the J gene lost 3 bases, with 16 bases spanning the gap. The CDR3 sequence: CASSLWGHREDYGYTF. DNA for the CDR3: TGTGCCAGCAGCTTATGGGGCCACCGGGAGGACTATGGCTACACCTTC.

The chain uses TRBV12-5 and TRBJ2-2; the match to TRBD1 covers 7 bases. Looked up from germline, CDR1 is LGHNT and CDR2 is FRNRAP. Unmatched junction bases numbered 7, after V lost 6 bases and J lost 0 bases. This CDR3 is 16 amino acids long. The CDR3 reads CASGSIGTANTGELFF. CDR3 DNA: TGTGCTAGTGGCTCCATCGGGACAGCGAACACCGGGGAGCTGTTTTTT. Supplemented by reference TRBV12-5 and TRBJ2-2, the full variable domain reads DARVTQTPRHKVTEMGQEVTMRCQPILGHNTVFWYRQTMMQGLELLAYFRNRAPLDDSGMPKDRFSAEMPDATLATLKIQPSEPRDSAVYFCASGSIGTANTGELFFGEGSRLTVL.

This chain joins TRBV12-3 or TRBV12-4 and TRBJ2-7; perhaps D is TRBD1 or TRBD2 (5 bases each). CDR3 size: 14 residues. The V end lost 6 bases, the J end lost 2 bases, and 14 bases lay between the germline ends. The CDR3 reads CASREPGPTYEQYF. The CDR3 DNA reads as TGTGCCAGCAGAGAACCGGGACCGACCTACGAGCAGTACTTC.

In this sample, this clonotype turned up many times. This chain links TRBV20-1 with TRBJ2-7; 7 bases map to TRBD1. This CDR3 has 14 amino acids. Looked up from germline, CDR1 is DFQATT and CDR2 is SNEGSKA (reference sequence). The trim removed 3 bases at V and 2 bases at J, leaving 7 bases unmatched. The CDR3 DNA is TGCAGTGCTAGTGGTGGGACAGTTACCTACGAGCAGTACTTC. Encoded protein: CSASGGTVTYEQYF.